Listed below are T cell receptor beta chains from one sample, sequenced in a study of siplizumab effects on memory and regulatory T cells. Only in-frame clones appear in the TCRdb table, and some are missing; sequencing was by immunoSEQ multiplex PCR. The sample holds fewer than 85,000 clones; about 95% are singletons and the top ten take around 18%. The source material was CD8+ T cells sorted from blood. These receptors were collected from a human donor in good health. Each CDR3 is given with its conserved first and last residue. Fields, in order: V gene, J gene, clone size, D gene, CDR3 DNA, CDR3 protein. A D gene is named only where the DNA matches it firmly. The listing skips clone size in some rows; elsewhere it reads once, few, many or a size class.

TRBV6-5	TRBJ2-1	-	TRBD2	TGTGCCAGCAGCCCTTCCGGGACTACCCAGTTCTTC	CASSPSGTTQFF
TRBV27	TRBJ2-5	-	TRBD1	TGTGCCAGCAGATTCACAGGGGAAGAGACCCAGTACTTC	CASRFTGEETQYF
TRBV19	TRBJ1-1	-	TRBD1	TGTGCCAGTACCCTCGACAGGGGAGCTGAAGCTTTCTTT	CASTLDRGAEAFF
TRBV5-1	TRBJ2-1	once	-	TGCGCCAGCAGCTCTAACCGGGGGCCGAATGAGCAGTTCTTC	CASSSNRGPNEQFF
TRBV4-2	TRBJ2-7	-	TRBD2	TGTGCCAGCAGCCAAACTAGCGGGAGTTACGAGCAGTACTTC	CASSQTSGSYEQYF
TRBV7-9	TRBJ2-3	-	TRBD1	TGTGCCAGCAGCTTAGAGGGGGCTAGCTCAGATACGCAGTATTTT	CASSLEGASSDTQYF
TRBV7-9	TRBJ2-3	-	-	TGTGCCAGCAGCTTAGCTAGGGGGGGGACAGATACGCAGTATTTT	CASSLARGGTDTQYF
TRBV11-2	TRBJ2-3	-	TRBD2	TGTGCCAGCAGCAGGGGACTAGCGGGAGAGGGGGCAGATACGCAGTATTTT	CASSRGLAGEGADTQYF
TRBV7-8	TRBJ1-4	-	-	TGTGCCAGCAGCTTAGACAGGGCAGTTAACGAAAAACTGTTTTTT	CASSLDRAVNEKLFF
TRBV19	TRBJ2-1	-	TRBD1	TGTGCCACCCTCGGGACAGACAATGAGCAGTTCTTC	CATLGTDNEQFF
TRBV7-9	TRBJ2-1	once	TRBD1	TGTGCCAGCAGCCCACCGACCGGGACAGGCGCCAATGAGCAGTTCTTC	CASSPPTGTGANEQFF
TRBV7-9	TRBJ2-7	-	TRBD1	TGTGCCAGCAGCGCCCCGGGACAGGGGCCTCAAGGGGACTACTTC	CASSAPGQGPQGDYF
TRBV7-2	TRBJ1-2	-	-	TGTGCCAGCAGGGACGGCCGACACTGGGGCTACACCTTC	CASRDGRHWGYTF
TRBV25-1	TRBJ1-2	-	-	TGTGCCAGCATAACTAACTGGGCGTCGTTCGGCTACACCTTC	CASITNWASFGYTF
TRBV9	TRBJ1-4	-	-	TGTGCCATTAAGTCCGGGGCCCCGACGGGTGAAAAACTGTTTTTT	CAIKSGAPTGEKLFF
TRBV4-1	TRBJ2-5	-	TRBD2	TGCGCCAGCAGCCCAATAGCGGGAGAGTGGGAGACCCAGTACTTC	CASSPIAGEWETQYF
TRBV28	TRBJ2-7	-	TRBD1	TGTGCCAGCAGTACGGGACAGGGCTCCTACGAGCAGTACTTC	CASSTGQGSYEQYF
TRBV6-5	TRBJ1-2	-	-	TGTGCCAGCAGCCCTCAGCAAACTAACTATGGCTACACCTTC	CASSPQQTNYGYTF
TRBV7-7	TRBJ2-1	-	TRBD2	TGTGCTAGCAGCCCACCCGGGACTAGGCACAATGAGCAGTTCTTC	CASSPPGTRHNEQFF
TRBV29-1	TRBJ2-7	-	TRBD2	TGCAGCGTTGAAGGGGTGCGGGCTAGCGGGAGAACTCCCTACGAGCAGTACTTC	CSVEGVRASGRTPYEQYF
TRBV19	TRBJ2-7	-	TRBD2	TGTGCCAGTAGTATCCCCACTAGCGGAGGATACGAGCAGTACTTC	CASSIPTSGGYEQYF
TRBV5-4	TRBJ2-1	-	-	TGTGCCAGCAGCTTGGCAGGGCAGGGGTACAATGAGCAGTTCTTC	CASSLAGQGYNEQFF
TRBV9	TRBJ2-1	-	TRBD1	TGTGCCAGCAGCGTGAGGACAGGGGGCAATGAGCAGTTCTTC	CASSVRTGGNEQFF
TRBV7-3	TRBJ2-1	-	TRBD2	TGTGCCAGCAGCCCAGCGGGAGGGTCCCATGAGCAGTTCTTC	CASSPAGGSHEQFF